The next 6 T cell receptor beta chains were all read from a single sample in a study of technical replicates of blood from a handful of donors. The protocol was immunoSEQ multiplex PCR, while the TCRdb copy is restricted to in-frame clones and leaves out a portion. In the table there are 80,000 to 95,000 clones, roughly 94% of which are singletons. Sequenced input: T cells isolated from PBMCs. These receptor sequences come from a human donor in good health.

The chain is built from TRBV7-9 and TRBJ1-5; weak D call: TRBD1 (5 bases). The V gene's germline CDR1 is SEHNR and CDR2 FQNEAQ (reference sequence). CDR3 length: 15 residues. The V end was cut by 3 bases, the J end by 2 bases, with 11 bases between. The CDR3 DNA reads as TGTGCCAGCAGCTTGGAGGGCAGGGGCAATCAGCCCCAGCATTTT. Amino acid sequence: CASSLEGRGNQPQHF.

The chain is built from TRBV19 and TRBJ1-5; 8 nucleotides agree with TRBD1. Looked up from germline, CDR1 is LNHDA and CDR2 is SQIVND (reference sequence). CDR3 size: 16 residues. The V segment lost 4 bases and the J segment 3 bases; nucleotides outside the gene matches: 8. CDR3 in DNA: TGTGCCAGTAGTACCCTCCAGGGGGCGATCAATCAGCCCCAGCATTTT. Protein sequence: CASSTLQGAINQPQHF.

The gene calls are TRBV4-1 and TRBJ2-5; D is undetermined. CDR1 and CDR2 (germline): MGHRA, YSYEKL. Between the trimmed V and J ends, which lost 1 base and 4 bases, there was a span of 7 bases. The CDR3 runs 13 residues. In DNA form, the CDR3 reads TGCGCCAGCAGCCAAGTGGCCACAGAGACCCAGTACTTC. Protein: CASSQVATETQYF.

The V gene is TRBV19, the J gene TRBJ1-1; TRBD1 matches at 10 bases. With 3 bases clipped from V and 7 bases from J, the junction kept 11 bases outside the gene matches. This CDR3 has 16 amino acids. Germline loops: CDR1 LNHDA, CDR2 SQIVND (reference sequence). The CDR3 coding sequence is TGTGCCAGTAGTATTAGGGACAGGGGTCCGCGGGGTGAAGCTTTCTTT. Protein product: CASSIRDRGPRGEAFF.

The rearrangement joins TRBV5-6 to TRBJ2-3; D gene uncertain. The V and J ends lost 4 bases and 4 bases respectively, with 10 bases between them. This CDR3 comprises 13 residues. Germline CDR1 SGHDT, CDR2 YYEEEE. The CDR3 DNA is TGTGCCAGCAGCCCCCGAGAGCCAGATACGCAGTATTTT. Translated: CASSPREPDTQYF.

The chain carries TRBV5-4 and TRBJ2-2, with 10 bases matching TRBD2. V lost 1 base to trimming and J lost 5 bases; unmatched junction nucleotides: 8. Germline-derived CDR1 and CDR2 are SGHNT and YYREEE (reference sequence). This CDR3 spans 17 amino acids. CDR3 region: CASSLYASGGRTGELFF. Written as DNA, the CDR3 is TGTGCCAGCAGCTTGTATGCTAGCGGGGGTAGAACCGGGGAGCTGTTTTTT.